A selection of T cell receptor beta chains follows, all from one sample in a study of regulatory T cells in long-lasting Graves disease. TCRdb itself ran the multiplex PCR reads through MiXCR, one entry per CDR3 protein. Of about 420,000 distinct CDR3 sequences listed, about 16% were seen once; the top ten hold about 23%. The sample also formed part of further work on T cells in Graves' hyperthyroidism and ophthalmopathy.

Material: peripheral blood mononuclear cells (PBMCs), obtained at new diagnosis, from a patient treated with antithyroid drugs. All receptors come from a woman between 18 and 29 years old with Graves disease. Each CDR3 is given with its conserved first and last residue.

length	V	J	CDR3
17	TRBV15	TRBJ1-5	CATSRVGDSLNNQPQHF
16	TRBV7-8	TRBJ2-3	CASSLQGAGRTDTQYF
15	TRBV2	TRBJ1-5	CASSPGQGYWEPQHF
13	TRBV27	TRBJ1-3	CASSLNPGNTIYF
14	TRBV29-1	TRBJ1-4	CSVDPTGAGGKLFF
15	TRBV20-1	TRBJ2-5	CSATTSRSGEETQYF
20	TRBV11-2	TRBJ2-3	CASSRLRTSGIRRGTDTQYF
15	TRBV4-1	-	CASSQGAQRSYEQYF
15	TRBV7-9	TRBJ2-5	CASSFFEREQETQYF
15	TRBV6-1	TRBJ1-5	CASRFQEYSNQPQHF
15	TRBV18	TRBJ2-3	CASSLVRDSTDTQYF
15	TRBV27	TRBJ1-4	CASRSHEGGGEKLFF
13	TRBV20-1	TRBJ2-7	CSGQGRGSYEQYF
14	TRBV18	TRBJ1-5	CASSPIGENQPQHF
15	TRBV5-1	TRBJ2-3	CASSLGAGWTDTQYF
15	TRBV20-1	TRBJ2-1	CSASTGTSGYNEQFF
18	TRBV27	TRBJ2-1	CASSFGLAGGGGSNEQFF
14	TRBV20-1	TRBJ2-1	CSARVSSSYNEQFF
15	TRBV6-1	TRBJ2-5	CASSEAGDGQETQYF
14	TRBV28	TRBJ1-1	CASRLSHVDTEAFF
16	TRBV6-9	TRBJ2-3	CASSSGTGMWGDTQYF
16	TRBV29-1	TRBJ2-2	CSVTPPQGSNTGELFF
15	TRBV6-9	TRBJ1-3	CASSYSDLGGNTIYF
14	TRBV20-1	TRBJ2-3	CSASSPDSTDTQYF
13	TRBV28	TRBJ2-7	CASVGYGDYEQYF
13	TRBV28	TRBJ1-2	CASSSGQGRGYTF
20	TRBV12-3/TRBV12-4	TRBJ2-1	CASSHGVGYSGLSSYNEQFF
15	TRBV7-8	TRBJ2-3	CASSFFLAGTDTQYF
13	TRBV5-1	TRBJ2-1	CASNLSGANEQFF
12	TRBV29-1	TRBJ2-5	CSVGGRWETQYF
15	TRBV20-1	TRBJ2-5	CSASLIAGGPETQYF
13	TRBV12-3/TRBV12-4	TRBJ1-2	CASSLGGTAGYTF
12	TRBV5-6	TRBJ2-1	CASSRRPNEQFF
17	TRBV7-3	TRBJ2-6	CASSPRRGSSGANVLTF
15	TRBV19	TRBJ2-7	CASSRSGTVSYEQYF
16	TRBV7-2	TRBJ2-3	CASNTNGLAGEDTQYF
14	TRBV28	TRBJ2-7	CASTRGVNGYEQYF
17	TRBV7-3	TRBJ2-5	CASSQVGLAIGNSSQYF
14	TRBV11-3	-	CASSPGQAWETQYF
13	TRBV9	TRBJ1-2	CASSGTKFYGYTF
18	TRBV5-1	TRBJ2-7	CASSALRSGTSSTYEQYF
16	TRBV7-6	TRBJ1-5	CASSLAPGGGNQPQHF
15	TRBV9	TRBJ2-1	CASSVSQGSYNEQFF
16	TRBV29-1	TRBJ2-1	CSVEGGQASSYNEQFF
13	TRBV12-3/TRBV12-4	TRBJ2-7	CASSSDYLNEQYF
14	TRBV3-1	TRBJ1-2	CASSQEGRLWGYTF
16	TRBV4-1	TRBJ2-7	CASSQDVAGSLYEQYF
14	TRBV20-1	TRBJ1-1	CSARPVQLYTEAFF
16	TRBV4-2	TRBJ2-3	CASSPLMTSLVDTQYF
14	TRBV6-1	TRBJ2-3	CASSQWDYTDTQYF
16	TRBV6-5	TRBJ2-3	CASSYSPGGEPDTQYF
17	TRBV6-9	TRBJ2-1	CASSLPGQGGSYDEQFF
13	TRBV12-3/TRBV12-4	TRBJ1-5	CASSLPGNQPQHF
15	TRBV28	TRBJ2-7	CASSLTSGLAYEQYF
16	TRBV6-5	TRBJ1-5	CASSYLPTGGSQPQHF